These 27 T cell receptor beta chains were sequenced from one sample in a study of immune evolution from preneoplasia to lung adenocarcinoma (dated by TCRdb to about 2021). Preparation of the library involved the immunoSEQ multiplex PCR assay. TCRdb carries this immuneACCESS record with in-frame sequences only. Its versions omit some clonotypes, under half of them owing to an unresolved V gene in the studies checked, with the rest unexplained. In all, the sample holds 13,000 to 15,000 clones, and more than 80% of those were seen once. The ten largest clones take up approximately 4.5% of the sample. Sequenced sample: FFPE minimally invasive lung adenocarcinoma tissue. The cell subset or site label, as the study defines it: micro-invasive lung adenocarcinoma (MIA). These receptors originate from a person aged 65 to 85 with lung adenocarcinoma.

The chain has TRBV9 and TRBJ2-5; 9 bases are a match to TRBD1. Germline CDR1 is SGDLS and CDR2 is YYNGEE. This CDR3 comprises 15 residues. V trimming: 5 bases; J trimming: 1 base; junction bases outside the gene matches: 6. CDR3 coding DNA: TGTGCCAGCAGTACAGGGGGCCTCTTCCAAGAGACCCAGTACTTC. Residues: CASSTGGLFQETQYF.

The chain carries TRBV30 and TRBJ2-5; D unresolved. This CDR3 region has 12 residues. Trimming cost V 7 bases and J 0 bases, with 9 bases left between them. CDR1 GTSNPN and CDR2 SVGIG come from the germline V gene (reference sequence). The CDR3 region is CASEQNQETQYF. The CDR3 bases are TGTGCCTCGGAACAGAACCAAGAGACCCAGTACTTC.

The chain combines TRBV6-5 with TRBJ2-7; the match to TRBD1 covers 8 bases. The CDR3 extends over 15 amino acids. Germline CDR1 MNHEY, CDR2 SVGAGI. J was trimmed by 6 bases and V by 4 bases; bases with no gene match: 11. The chain's CDR3 is CASSSQGAASSEQYF. As DNA, the CDR3 is TGTGCCAGCAGTTCCCAGGGGGCTGCTTCTTCCGAGCAGTACTTC.

The chain's CDR3 is CSVDRGLTDTQYF. In DNA form, the CDR3 reads TGCAGCGTTGACAGGGGGTTGACAGATACGCAGTATTTT. This rearrangement joins TRBV29-1 to TRBJ2-3, with 7 bases lining up with TRBD1. V dropped 3 bases and J dropped 3; count of bases not matched to a gene: 3. The germline V gene has CDR1 SQVTM and CDR2 ANQGSEA. The CDR3 runs 13 residues.

This chain joins TRBV7-3 and TRBJ1-1, with D maybe TRBD1 (6 bases). V lost 1 base and J 3 bases, leaving 15 bases between the germline ends. The CDR3 has 16 amino acids. Per germline, CDR1 SGHTA and CDR2 FQGTGA. CDR3 nucleotide sequence: TGTGCCAGCAGCTTAATGGCCGGGACACCCTACACTGAAGCTTTCTTT. Amino acids: CASSLMAGTPYTEAFF.

The chain employs TRBV28 and TRBJ2-7; 9 nucleotides match TRBD1. Germline-derived CDR1 and CDR2 are MDHEN and SYDVKM. The CDR3 has 17 amino acids. The ends lost 5 bases at V and 5 bases at J; junction bases unmatched: 16. DNA for the CDR3: TGTGCCAGCAGTCCTACCCCTCGACAGGGGGTAAGGAACGAGCAGTACTTC. Amino acids: CASSPTPRQGVRNEQYF.

DNA of the CDR3: TGTGCCAGCTCACCCCAAGGACTAGCGGGAAATGGGGCCAACGTCCTGACTTTC. Translation: CASSPQGLAGNGANVLTF. The chain joins TRBV18 to TRBJ2-6; the match to TRBD2 covers 12 bases. The germline V gene has CDR1 KGHSH and CDR2 LQKENI. With V trimmed by 3 bases and J by 3 bases, 6 bases remained unmatched. The CDR3 is 18 amino acids.

The chain recombines TRBV5-1 with TRBJ2-1; D is perhaps TRBD1 (6 bases). The V end lost 1 base, the J end lost 9 bases, and 11 bases lay between the germline ends. Germline V lookup: CDR1 SGHRS, CDR2 YFSETQ. The CDR3 is made up of 13 amino acids. CDR3 sequence: CASSLKGEAEQFF. CDR3 DNA sequence: TGCGCCAGCAGCTTGAAGGGGGAAGCTGAGCAGTTCTTC.

The rearrangement links TRBV9 to TRBJ2-7, with 7 positions matching TRBD2. This CDR3 has 15 amino acids. The germline gives CDR1 SGDLS, CDR2 YYNGEE. J lost 2 bases, V lost 3 bases, and 8 bases had no gene match. CDR3 protein: CASSEGRELTYEQYF. The CDR3 region has the DNA TGTGCCAGCAGCGAGGGGCGGGAGCTCACCTACGAGCAGTACTTC. The full variable domain, completed using reference TRBV9 and TRBJ2-7, is DSGVTQTPKHLITATGQRVTLRCSPRSGDLSVYWYQQSLDQGLQFLIQYYNGEERAKGNILERFSAQQFPDLHSELNLSSLELGDSALYFCASSEGRELTYEQYFGPGTRLTVT.

This CDR3 is CASSPPLGGARTDTQYF. DNA for the CDR3: TGTGCCAGCAGCCCTCCTCTCGGGGGGGCGAGGACAGATACGCAGTATTTT. This chain uses TRBV9 with TRBJ2-3; 8 nucleotides line up with TRBD2. Germline V gives CDR1 SGDLS, CDR2 YYNGEE. This CDR3 has 17 residues. Trimming removed 4 bases from V and 3 bases from J; junction bases left unmatched: 13.

This clone occurred a few times. The V call is TRBV27, the J call TRBJ1-2; D might be TRBD1 (5 bases). The CDR3 runs 15 residues. Germline V lookup: CDR1 MNHEY, CDR2 SMNVEV (reference sequence). With 0 bases removed from V and 4 bases from J, the gap between germline ends came to 12 bases. This CDR3 reads CASSLSYRDPYGYTF. CDR3 DNA sequence: TGTGCCAGCAGTTTATCGTACCGGGACCCCTATGGCTACACCTTC.

The CDR3 DNA is TGTGCCAGCAGCGTAGATTCGGGACAGGGGGCCCAGTACTTC. Amino acids: CASSVDSGQGAQYF. V usage is TRBV9 and J usage is TRBJ2-5, with 11 positions matching TRBD1. This CDR3 comprises 14 residues. V lost 0 bases, J lost 9 bases, and 4 bases stayed unmatched. In germline, CDR1 is SGDLS, CDR2 YYNGEE.

This clone occurred once. The gene calls are TRBV29-1 and TRBJ2-3, with TRBD2 identical over 15 bases. The CDR3 has 15 residues. The V gene's germline CDR1 is SQVTM and CDR2 ANQGSEA. J was trimmed by 4 bases and V by 3 bases; bases with no gene match: 2. The DNA of the CDR3 is TGCAGCGTTGAGGGACTAGCGGGAGGTCCAGATACGCAGTATTTT. Its protein is CSVEGLAGGPDTQYF.

The chain links TRBV30 to TRBJ2-2, with 7 bases fitting TRBD1. Germline V gene lookup returns CDR1 GTSNPN and CDR2 SVGIG (reference sequence). The V segment lost 6 bases and the J segment 0 bases; nucleotides outside the gene matches: 4. There are 14 residues in the CDR3. DNA of the CDR3: TGTGCCTGTTCGGGACAGTCGAACACCGGGGAGCTGTTTTTT. Amino acids: CACSGQSNTGELFF.

The chain has TRBV6-6 and TRBJ2-1; D is unresolved. Germline V CDR1 and CDR2: MNHNY, SVGAGI (reference sequence). V lost 2 bases and J lost 2, with 13 bases in between. The CDR3 covers 16 residues. The chain's CDR3 is CASSYPMGTAYNEQFF. In nucleotides, the CDR3 is TGTGCCAGCAGTTACCCCATGGGCACAGCCTACAATGAGCAGTTCTTC.

The chain is built from TRBV7-9 and TRBJ1-6; tentatively, D is TRBD1 (6 bases). The CDR3 has 14 residues. V was trimmed by 5 bases and J by 10 bases, leaving 15 bases between them. Germline V CDR1 and CDR2: SEHNR, FQNEAQ (reference sequence). This CDR3 reads CASSPRQEISPLHF. Here the CDR3 DNA reads TGTGCCAGCAGCCCTCGACAGGAAATCTCACCCCTCCACTTT.

This chain links TRBV6-1 with TRBJ1-2; no firm D call. Germline V lookup: CDR1 MNHNS, CDR2 SASEGT. The length of the CDR3 is 13 residues. The V and J ends lost 6 bases and 8 bases respectively, with 16 bases between them. The CDR3 nucleotides read TGTGCCAGCAGACCGGGCTTAACGGAGGGCTACACCTTC. This translates into CASRPGLTEGYTF.

The chain uses TRBV19 and TRBJ2-5, with D hard to call. The germline gives CDR1 LNHDA, CDR2 SQIVND (reference sequence). There are 13 residues in the CDR3. Deletions cut 5 bases from V and 5 bases from J, with 12 bases between. CDR3 DNA sequence: TGTGCCAGTAGTGCCGCTCGTGGGGAGACCCAGTACTTC. Its translation is CASSAARGETQYF.

CDR3 sequence (DNA): TGTGCCAGCACCCCTAGCGGACCCCCCTACGAGCAGTACTTC. Its protein is CASTPSGPPYEQYF. The rearrangement joins TRBV28 to TRBJ2-7; 7 nucleotides align to TRBD2. Germline V gene data show CDR1 as MDHEN and CDR2 as SYDVKM. J was trimmed by 2 bases and V by 7 bases; bases with no gene match: 8. The length of the CDR3 is 14 residues.

V is TRBV5-4 and J is TRBJ2-1; D is uncertain. Germline values: CDR1 SGHNT, CDR2 YYREEE (reference sequence). Trimming took off 0 bases at V and 7 bases at J, with 8 bases between the two ends. This CDR3 region has 13 residues. In nucleotides, the CDR3 is TGTGCCAGCAGCTTGGACGTCCTTAATGAGCAGTTCTTC. Its protein is CASSLDVLNEQFF.

The genes are TRBV27 and TRBJ1-5; D might be TRBD1 (6 bases). With 7 bases removed from V and 0 bases from J, the gap between germline ends came to 10 bases. This CDR3 comprises 14 residues. Germline V gene data show CDR1 as MNHEY and CDR2 as SMNVEV (reference sequence). For the CDR3, the DNA is TGTGCCAGCAAGGGGGGGTATAGCAATCAGCCCCAGCATTTT. It translates to CASKGGYSNQPQHF.

The chain couples TRBV5-4 to TRBJ1-2; the match to TRBD1 covers 7 bases. The CDR3 has 15 amino acids. The V gene's germline CDR1 is SGHNT and CDR2 YYREEE (reference sequence). The V and J ends lost 7 bases and 4 bases, in that order; junction bases with no gene match: 13. The CDR3 reads CASAPGRTGLYGYTF. The CDR3 DNA reads TGTGCCAGCGCACCGGGCCGGACAGGTCTCTATGGCTACACCTTC.

This clone was seen a single time. This sequence joins TRBV29-1 and TRBJ2-7; tentatively, D is TRBD1 (5 bases). Germline assignment: CDR1 SQVTM and CDR2 ANQGSEA. Trimming stripped 4 bases from V and 0 bases from J, with 10 bases between. The CDR3 is 13 amino acids. CDR3 sequence (DNA): TGCAGCGTTGCCAGGGCCTCCTCCTACGAGCAGTACTTC. It specifies CSVARASSYEQYF.

J is TRBJ1-2 and V is TRBV18; no firm D call. The V and J ends lost 3 bases and 11 bases respectively, with 19 bases between them. The CDR3 has 14 amino acids. Germline V gene sequence: CDR1 KGHSH, CDR2 LQKENI. The CDR3 here is CASSPTSNNPVYTF. The CDR3 DNA follows: TGTGCCAGCTCACCTACTTCCAATAACCCAGTGTACACCTTC.

The chain couples TRBV14 to TRBJ2-2; TRBD1 aligns across 8 bases. The germline V gene encodes CDR1 SGHDN and CDR2 FVKESK. The CDR3 has 17 amino acids. After removal of 3 bases from V and 6 bases from J, the junction contained 12 bases not matched to a gene. The CDR3 DNA reads as TGTGCCAGCAGCCAGTCAGACAGGGGATTCTACCCCGGGGAGCTGTTTTTT. Translation gives CASSQSDRGFYPGELFF. Variable domain in full (rest from reference TRBV14 and TRBJ2-2): EAGVTQFPSHSVIEKGQTVTLRCDPISGHDNLYWYRRVMGKEIKFLLHFVKESKQDESGMPNNRFLAERTGGTYSTLKVQPAELEDSGVYFCASSQSDRGFYPGELFFGEGSRLTVL.

The gene calls are TRBV14 and TRBJ2-2; D gene unclear. Between the trimmed V and J ends, which lost 0 bases and 5 bases, there was a span of 7 bases. Looked up from germline, CDR1 is SGHDN and CDR2 is FVKESK. CDR3 length: 14 residues. CDR3 bases: TGTGCCAGCAGCCAAGATCTAGGAACCGGGGAGCTGTTTTTT. Encoded protein: CASSQDLGTGELFF.

A single count supports this clone. This chain uses TRBV5-1 with TRBJ2-5, with D possibly being TRBD2 (6 bases). V dropped 0 bases and J dropped 0 bases, with 18 bases sitting between them. The germline V gene has CDR1 SGHRS and CDR2 YFSETQ. This CDR3 spans 18 amino acids. CDR3 sequence: CASSLVPKGGDYQETQYF. The CDR3 region has the DNA TGCGCCAGCAGCTTGGTGCCCAAGGGTGGGGACTACCAAGAGACCCAGTACTTC. The variable domain in full, with the rest retrieved from reference TRBV5-1 and TRBJ2-5, is KAGVTQTPRYLIKTRGQQVTLSCSPISGHRSVSWYQQTPGQGLQFLFEYFSETQRNKGNFPGRFSGRQFSNSRSEMNVSTLELGDSALYLCASSLVPKGGDYQETQYFGPGTRLLVL.